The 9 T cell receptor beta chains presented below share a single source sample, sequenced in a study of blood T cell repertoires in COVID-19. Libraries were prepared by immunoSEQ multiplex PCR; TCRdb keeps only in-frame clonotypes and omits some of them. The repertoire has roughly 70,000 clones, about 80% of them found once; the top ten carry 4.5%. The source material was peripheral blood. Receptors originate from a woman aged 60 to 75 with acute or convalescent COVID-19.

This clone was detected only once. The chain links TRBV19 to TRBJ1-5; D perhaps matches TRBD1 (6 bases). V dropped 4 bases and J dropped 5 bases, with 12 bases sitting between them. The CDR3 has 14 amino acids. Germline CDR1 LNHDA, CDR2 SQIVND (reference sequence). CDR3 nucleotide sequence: TGTGCCAGTAGTAGGGGGCAGGGCCATCAGCCCCAGCATTTT. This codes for CASSRGQGHQPQHF.

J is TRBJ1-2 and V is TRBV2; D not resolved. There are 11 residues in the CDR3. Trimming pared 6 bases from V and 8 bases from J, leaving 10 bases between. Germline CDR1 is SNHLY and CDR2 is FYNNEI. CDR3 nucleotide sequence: TGTGCCAGCAGAGACCCAGGAGGCTACACCTTC. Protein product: CASRDPGGYTF.

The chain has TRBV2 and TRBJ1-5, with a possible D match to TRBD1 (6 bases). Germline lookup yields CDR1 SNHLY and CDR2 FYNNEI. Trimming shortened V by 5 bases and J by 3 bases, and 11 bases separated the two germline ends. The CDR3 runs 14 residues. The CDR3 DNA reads TGTGCCAGCAGTTACAGGGTCCCCAATCAGCCCCAGCATTTT. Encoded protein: CASSYRVPNQPQHF. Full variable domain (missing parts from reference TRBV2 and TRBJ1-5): EPEVTQTPSHQVTQMGQEVILRCVPISNHLYFYWYRQILGQKVEFLVSFYNNEISEKSEIFDDQFSVERPDGSNFTLKIRSTKLEDSAMYFCASSYRVPNQPQHFGDGTRLSIL.

CDR3 coding DNA: TGTGCCAGCAGCCCATTTAGCGGCGGCTCCACTGAAGCTTTCTTT. Amino acid sequence: CASSPFSGGSTEAFF. The chain couples TRBV7-2 to TRBJ1-1; D not certain. V gave up 5 bases and J gave up 4 bases, with 17 bases separating them. Per germline, CDR1 SGHTA and CDR2 FQGNSA. CDR3 length: 15 amino acids.

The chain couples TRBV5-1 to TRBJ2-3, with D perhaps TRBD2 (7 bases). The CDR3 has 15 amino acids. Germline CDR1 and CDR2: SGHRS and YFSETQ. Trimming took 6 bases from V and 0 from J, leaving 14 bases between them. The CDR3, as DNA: TGCGCCAGCATGTCGGCGGGGGCCAGCACAGATACGCAGTATTTT. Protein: CASMSAGASTDTQYF.

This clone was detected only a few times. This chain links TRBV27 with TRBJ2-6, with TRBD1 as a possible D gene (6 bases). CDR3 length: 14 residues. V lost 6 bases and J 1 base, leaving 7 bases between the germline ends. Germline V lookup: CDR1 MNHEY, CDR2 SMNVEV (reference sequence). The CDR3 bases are TGTGCCAGCAGCCAGGGGTCTGGGGCCAACGTCCTGACTTTC. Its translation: CASSQGSGANVLTF.

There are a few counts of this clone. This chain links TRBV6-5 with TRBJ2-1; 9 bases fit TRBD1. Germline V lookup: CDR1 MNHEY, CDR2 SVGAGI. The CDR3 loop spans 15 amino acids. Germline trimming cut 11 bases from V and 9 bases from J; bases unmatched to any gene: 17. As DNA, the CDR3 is TGTGCCTTACTGATCGGGACAGGGAGAATGGTTGAGCAGTTCTTC. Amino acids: CALLIGTGRMVEQFF.

The CDR3 sequence is CASSRAGGNINEQFF. The CDR3 coding sequence is TGCGCCAGCAGTCGGGCGGGGGGGAATATCAATGAGCAGTTCTTC. This chain joins TRBV10-1 and TRBJ2-1; 9 positions match TRBD2. Germline V gives CDR1 WNHNN, CDR2 SYGVQD (reference sequence). The V gene end was trimmed by 5 bases and the J gene end by 6 bases; junction bases not matched to a gene: 8. There are 15 residues in the CDR3.

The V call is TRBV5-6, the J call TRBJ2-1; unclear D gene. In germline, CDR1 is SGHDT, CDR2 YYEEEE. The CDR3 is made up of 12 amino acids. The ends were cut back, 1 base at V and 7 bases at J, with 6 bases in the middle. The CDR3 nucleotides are TGTGCCAGCAGCTTGATTAGTAATGAGCAGTTCTTC. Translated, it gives CASSLISNEQFF.